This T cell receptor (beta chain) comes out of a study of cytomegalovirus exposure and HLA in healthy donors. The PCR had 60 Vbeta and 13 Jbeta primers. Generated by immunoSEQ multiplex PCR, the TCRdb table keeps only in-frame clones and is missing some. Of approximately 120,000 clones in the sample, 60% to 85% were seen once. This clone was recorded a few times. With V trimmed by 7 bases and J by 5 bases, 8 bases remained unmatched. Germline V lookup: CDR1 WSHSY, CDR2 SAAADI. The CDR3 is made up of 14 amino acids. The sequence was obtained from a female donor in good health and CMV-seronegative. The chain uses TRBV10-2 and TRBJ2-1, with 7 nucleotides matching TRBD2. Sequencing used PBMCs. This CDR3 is CASIGSGSNNEQFF. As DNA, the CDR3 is TGCGCCAGCATAGGTAGCGGGTCGAACAATGAGCAGTTCTTC.